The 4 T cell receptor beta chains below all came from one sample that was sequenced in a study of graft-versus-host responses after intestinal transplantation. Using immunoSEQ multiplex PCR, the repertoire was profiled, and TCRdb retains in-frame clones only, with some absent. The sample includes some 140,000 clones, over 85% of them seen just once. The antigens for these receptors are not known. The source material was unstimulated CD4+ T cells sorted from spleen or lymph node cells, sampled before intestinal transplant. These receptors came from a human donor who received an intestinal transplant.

CDR3 DNA: TGTGCCAGTAGTTCCCTAGGCAGGGTAGGAGATACGCAGTATTTT. It codes for CASSSLGRVGDTQYF. The chain carries TRBV19 and TRBJ2-3; tentative D call: TRBD1 (5 bases). The V gene's germline CDR1 is LNHDA and CDR2 SQIVND (reference sequence). Trimming took off 5 bases at V and 5 bases at J, with 17 bases between the two ends. This CDR3 is built from 15 residues. The full variable domain, with the rest looked up from reference TRBV19 and TRBJ2-3, is DGGITQSPKYLFRKEGQNVTLSCEQNLNHDAMYWYRQDPGQGLRLIYYSQIVNDFQKGDIAEGYSVSREKKESFPLTVTSAQKNPTAFYLCASSSLGRVGDTQYFGPGTRLTVL.

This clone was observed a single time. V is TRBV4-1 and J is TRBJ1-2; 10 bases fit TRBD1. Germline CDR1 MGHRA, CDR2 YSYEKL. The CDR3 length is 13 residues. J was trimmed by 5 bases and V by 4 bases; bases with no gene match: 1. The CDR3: CASSPDRGYGYTF. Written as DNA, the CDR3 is TGCGCCAGCAGCCCGGACAGGGGGTATGGCTACACCTTC.

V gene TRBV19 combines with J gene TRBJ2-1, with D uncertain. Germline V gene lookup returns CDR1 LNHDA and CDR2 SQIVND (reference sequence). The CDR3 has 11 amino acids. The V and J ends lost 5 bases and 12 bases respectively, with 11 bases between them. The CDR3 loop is CASSASIGQFF. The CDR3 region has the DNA TGTGCCAGTAGTGCGTCAATTGGGCAGTTCTTC.

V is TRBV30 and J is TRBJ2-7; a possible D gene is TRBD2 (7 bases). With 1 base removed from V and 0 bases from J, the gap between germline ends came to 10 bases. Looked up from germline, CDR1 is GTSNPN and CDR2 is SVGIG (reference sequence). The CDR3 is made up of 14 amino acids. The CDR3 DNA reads TGTGCCTGGAGTGCGGGGGGCCCCTCCTACGAGCAGTACTTC. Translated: CAWSAGGPSYEQYF.